This T cell receptor beta chain was obtained from a study of control samples from healthy donors and cancer patients. Assay used: immunoSEQ multiplex PCR; TCRdb lists only in-frame clones, some missing. The sample has 100,000 or so clones; almost 85% are singletons. CDR3 length equals 12 residues. Germline CDR1 reads MNHEY; CDR2 reads SVGAGI. Trimming left V 5 bases short and J 3 bases short, with 7 bases between. The TCR originated in a woman aged 55-69 years in good health. The sequenced sample consisted of blood. The chain uses TRBV6-5 and TRBJ1-2; D possibly corresponds to TRBD1 (6 bases). The CDR3 loop is CASSPGDYGYTF. Written as DNA, the CDR3 is TGTGCCAGCAGTCCAGGGGACTATGGCTACACCTTC.